The 16 T cell receptor beta chains presented below share a single source sample, sequenced in a study of T cell repertoires in cytomegalovirus infection. Their specific antigens are unknown. TCRdb analysed the reads with MiXCR anew, one entry per CDR3 protein. This sample has hundreds of thousands of distinct CDR3 sequences, with around 30% found just once. The sample consisted of cultured CD8+ T cells from PBMCs, taken from culture after CMV antigen stimulation. These receptors all come from a human donor in good health (CMV status not recorded). Some clones in this sample may be carry-over from other donors' samples.

Many counts were recorded for this clonotype. This sequence joins TRBV7-7 and TRBJ2-7; no reliable D call. Per germline, CDR1 SSHAT and CDR2 FNYEAQ (reference sequence). The CDR3 totals 20 residues. CDR3 amino acids: CASSLGRLRTRAKTAYEQYV. CDR3 in DNA: TGTGCTAGCAGCTTAGGCCGCCTTCGGACCCGGGCTAAAACTGCCTACGAGCAGTACGTC.

This clonotype was detected only a few times. The rearrangement joins TRBV27 to TRBJ2-2; D is uncertain. Germline V gene lookup returns CDR1 MNHEY and CDR2 SMNVEV (reference sequence). V lost 3 bases to trimming and J lost 4 bases, with 12 bases between them. CDR3 size: 15 residues. The CDR3 sequence is CASSFRTSGTGELFF. CDR3 DNA: TGTGCCAGCAGTTTTCGTACTTCGGGCACCGGGGAGCTGTTTTTT.

The chain joins TRBV27 to TRBJ2-3; D possibly matches TRBD1 or TRBD2 (5 bases each). Germline CDR1 reads MNHEY; CDR2 reads SMNVEV (reference sequence). V lost 1 base, J lost 1 base, and 12 bases lay in between. This CDR3 comprises 16 residues. CDR3: CASSLLGVGGTDTQYF. The CDR3, as DNA: TGTGCCAGCAGTTTATTGGGGGTGGGAGGCACAGATACGCAGTATTTT.

V and J are TRBV9 and TRBJ2-7, with D possibly matching TRBD1 (5 bases). The CDR3 extends over 14 amino acids. V was shortened by 4 bases and J by 0 bases, with 11 bases between the two germline ends. Germline values: CDR1 SGDLS, CDR2 YYNGEE. CDR3 sequence: CASSLNRRSYEQYV. The CDR3 DNA reads TGTGCCAGCAGCCTAAACAGGCGCTCCTACGAGCAGTACGTC.

The V gene is TRBV29-1, the J gene TRBJ1-2; TRBD1 aligns across 8 bases. CDR1 SQVTM and CDR2 ANQGSEA come from the germline V gene. The CDR3 is 15 residues long. With V trimmed by 6 bases and J by 1 base, 10 bases remained unmatched. CDR3 sequence: CSVPGVTGDNYGYTF. In DNA, the CDR3 is TGCAGCGTCCCTGGGGTGACAGGGGATAACTATGGCTACACCTTC.

This clonotype was observed at least ten times. V and J are TRBV7-6 and TRBJ2-1, with D possibly matching TRBD1 (6 bases). The CDR3 loop spans 15 amino acids. The V gene lost 8 bases and the J gene lost 4 bases, with 18 bases spanning the gap. Germline lookup yields CDR1 SGHVS and CDR2 FNYEAQ. DNA of the CDR3: TGTGCCAGCTCTCGAGACAGGAATTTATACAATGAGCAGTTCTTC. Translated, it gives CASSRDRNLYNEQFF.

The rearrangement links TRBV15 to TRBJ1-5, with a tentative D call TRBD1 (6 bases). V shed 0 bases and J shed 7 bases, with 13 bases lying between them. The germline V gene has CDR1 LNHNV and CDR2 YYDKDF (reference sequence). The CDR3 runs 15 residues. The CDR3 is CATSRDWGAGQPQHF. In nucleotides, the CDR3 is TGTGCCACCAGCAGAGATTGGGGGGCTGGGCAGCCCCAGCATTTT.

The chain joins TRBV28 to TRBJ2-7, with 7 nucleotides matching TRBD1. V lost 6 bases to trimming and J lost 4 bases; unmatched junction nucleotides: 9. Germline CDR1 reads MDHEN; CDR2 reads SYDVKM. The CDR3 spans 14 residues. The chain's CDR3 is CASSLRDSIYEQYV. The CDR3 region has the DNA TGTGCCAGCAGCTTACGGGACAGCATATACGAGCAGTACGTC.

The rearrangement joins TRBV6-8 to TRBJ1-1; D is uncertain. Per the germline V gene, CDR1 is MNHGY and CDR2 is SAAAGT. V lost 4 bases and J lost 5, with 20 bases in between. The CDR3 is 16 residues long. The CDR3 loop is CASSSHRRATETEAFF. CDR3 DNA sequence: TGTGCCAGCAGTTCGCACCGGAGGGCCACTGAGACTGAAGCTTTCTTT.

The gene calls are TRBV7-6 and TRBJ2-7; D gene unclear. Germline values: CDR1 SGHVS, CDR2 FNYEAQ. This CDR3 comprises 13 residues. The V end lost 2 bases, the J end lost 3 bases, and 8 bases lay between the germline ends. The CDR3 nucleotides are TGTGCCAGCAGCTTAAGCCATAACTACGAGCAGTACTTC. This translates into CASSLSHNYEQYF.

Points on this clonotype: This clone may be a read error of a much larger clone one base away. The gene calls are TRBV27 and TRBJ1-2; D is uncertain. The CDR3 runs to 14 residues. Germline loops: CDR1 MNHEY, CDR2 SMNVEV (reference sequence). The ends were cut back, 4 bases at V and 6 bases at J, with 15 bases in the middle. CDR3: CASSSSMDGNGYTF. In nucleotides, the CDR3 is TGTGCCAGCAGTTCGTCTATGGACGGAAATGGCTACACCTTC.

This clonotype was seen many times. The V gene is TRBV7-8, the J gene TRBJ2-7; no clear D gene. Looked up from germline, CDR1 is SGHVS and CDR2 is FQNEAQ. The CDR3 is 14 residues long. The ends were cut back, 1 base at V and 3 bases at J, with 10 bases in the middle. CDR3 DNA sequence: TGTGCCAGCAGCTTAGGAGGCGATAGCTACGAGCAGTACGTC. Amino acid sequence: CASSLGGDSYEQYV.

The chain recombines TRBV6-4 with TRBJ1-1; no firm D call. Germline V lookup: CDR1 MRHNA, CDR2 SNTAGT. The CDR3 has 13 amino acids. Trimming removed 5 bases from V and 6 bases from J, with 13 bases in between. CDR3 coding DNA: TGTGCCAGCAGTCCATCCGGGATGGCTGAAGCTTTCTTT. This gives the protein CASSPSGMAEAFF.

V gene TRBV4-3 combines with J gene TRBJ2-3; tentatively, D is TRBD2 (7 bases). CDR1 is LGHNA, CDR2 YSLEER, per germline. The ends were cut back, 0 bases at V and 2 bases at J, with 15 bases in the middle. This CDR3 has 17 residues. Here the CDR3 reads CASSQDRGGPSTDTQYF. The DNA of the CDR3 is TGCGCCAGCAGCCAAGATCGCGGGGGCCCCTCCACAGATACGCAGTATTTT.

A few counts support this clonotype. The chain joins TRBV2 to TRBJ2-5; D ambiguous. Trimming removed 5 bases from V and 4 bases from J, with 8 bases in between. The CDR3 extends over 12 amino acids. In germline, CDR1 is SNHLY, CDR2 FYNNEI. The chain's CDR3 is CASSSRAETQYF. CDR3 coding DNA: TGTGCCAGCAGTTCCAGAGCAGAGACCCAGTACTTC.

Ten or more counts support this clonotype. The rearrangement joins TRBV7-2 to TRBJ2-6; the D is unclear. Germline V gene sequence: CDR1 SGHTA, CDR2 FQGNSA. V shed 1 base and J shed 0 bases, with 7 bases lying between them. The CDR3 runs to 16 residues. CDR3 in amino acids: CASSLVVSSGANVLTF. For the CDR3, the DNA is TGTGCCAGCAGCTTAGTTGTCAGCTCTGGGGCCAACGTCCTGACTTTC.